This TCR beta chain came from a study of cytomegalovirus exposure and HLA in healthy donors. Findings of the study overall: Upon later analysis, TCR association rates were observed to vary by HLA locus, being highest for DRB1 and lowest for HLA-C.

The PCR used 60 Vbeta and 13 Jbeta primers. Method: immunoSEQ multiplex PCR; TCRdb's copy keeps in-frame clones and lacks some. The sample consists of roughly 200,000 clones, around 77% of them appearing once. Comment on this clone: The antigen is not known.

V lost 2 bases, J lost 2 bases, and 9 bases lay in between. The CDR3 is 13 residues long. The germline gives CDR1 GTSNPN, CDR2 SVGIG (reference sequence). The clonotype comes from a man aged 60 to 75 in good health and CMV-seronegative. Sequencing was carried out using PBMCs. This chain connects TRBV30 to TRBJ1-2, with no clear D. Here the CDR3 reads CAWSRRENYGYTF. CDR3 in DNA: TGTGCCTGGAGTCGTAGGGAGAACTATGGCTACACCTTC.